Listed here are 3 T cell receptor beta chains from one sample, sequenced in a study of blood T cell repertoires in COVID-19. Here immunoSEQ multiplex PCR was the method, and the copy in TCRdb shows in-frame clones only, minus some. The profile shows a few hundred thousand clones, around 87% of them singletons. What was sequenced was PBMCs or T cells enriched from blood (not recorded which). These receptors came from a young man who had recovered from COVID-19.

CDR3 nucleotides: TGTGCCAGCAAGAGAGGGGAGGCGAACACTGAAGCTTTCTTT. Translated: CASKRGEANTEAFF. The chain has TRBV9 and TRBJ1-1; perhaps TRBD1 as D (5 bases). The V end lost 6 bases, the J end lost 1 base, and 13 bases lay between the germline ends. Germline values: CDR1 SGDLS, CDR2 YYNGEE. The CDR3 is 14 amino acids.

CDR3 sequence: CASSYRTGKDGYTF. The CDR3 DNA reads as TGCGCCAGCAGCTATCGTACAGGGAAGGACGGCTACACCTTC. This sequence joins TRBV4-3 and TRBJ1-2; D perhaps matches TRBD1 (6 bases). Trimming cost V 5 bases and J 8 bases, with 18 bases left between them. The CDR3 is 14 amino acids. The germline V gene has CDR1 LGHNA and CDR2 YSLEER.

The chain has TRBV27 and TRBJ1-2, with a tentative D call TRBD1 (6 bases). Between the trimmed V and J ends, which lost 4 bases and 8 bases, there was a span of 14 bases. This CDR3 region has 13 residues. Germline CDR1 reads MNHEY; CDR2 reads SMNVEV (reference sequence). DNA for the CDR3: TGTGCCAGCAGTTACTCCGGGACAACCGGCTACACCTTC. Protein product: CASSYSGTTGYTF.